This TCR beta chain was recorded in a study of T cell repertoires in cytomegalovirus infection. About the research overall: Newly reported HLA-C-restricted and thoroughly characterized HLA-B-restricted CMV epitopes were employed. Both a matching HLA type and CMV infection were indicated by public TCR beta signatures. Regarding the study as a whole: Pooled public TCR beta family frequency picked out CMV carriers with the relevant HLA.

TCRdb redid the calling of the reads with MiXCR, one entry per CDR3 protein. Among 300,000 to 400,000 distinct CDR3 sequences listed, 25% to 35% were seen once. This clonotype was counted many times. The antigen is undetermined. Deletions cut 3 bases from V and 3 bases from J, with 9 bases between. This CDR3 spans 14 amino acids. CDR1 is MDHEN, CDR2 SYDVKM, per germline. The sample here was cultured PBMCs, taken from culture after CMV antigen stimulation. The sequence came from a human donor in good health (CMV status not recorded). Some clones in this sample may be carry-over from other donors' samples. V is TRBV28 and J is TRBJ1-5, with unresolved D. The CDR3 sequence is CASSFYSPNQPQHF. As DNA, the CDR3 is TGTGCCAGCAGTTTCTACAGCCCCAATCAGCCCCAGCATTTT.